This T cell receptor beta chain was identified in a study of OX40 agonist ivuxolimab in advanced cancers. Study background: Each patient was given ivuxolimab into a vein every 2 weeks, at 0.01 to 10 mg/kg. Dose-escalation patients had hepatocellular carcinoma, melanoma, renal cell or head and neck cancer. Three individuals attained partial responses, comprising one hepatocellular carcinoma case and two cutaneous melanoma cases. Overall study findings and caveats: Nonresponders included some who also had low normalized T-cell clonal expansion.

Produced via immunoSEQ multiplex PCR; TCRdb's table is partial and in-frame only. The data contain roughly 26,000 clones, more than 70% of them seen just once; the ten biggest clones take up roughly a quarter. As to this clone: Antigen: not known.

The clonotype originates from an adult with an advanced solid tumor such as melanoma, head and neck, liver or kidney cancer. This material consisted of CD4+ or CD8+ T cells sorted from blood, taken in a trial of the OX40 agonist ivuxolimab.

In DNA form, the CDR3 reads TGCGCCAGCAGTGAGGGGACAGTAGTTGGCTACACCTTC. This gives the protein CASSEGTVVGYTF. The chain couples TRBV10-2 to TRBJ1-2; TRBD1 matches 7 bases. CDR1 and CDR2 (germline): WSHSY, SAAADI. J gave up 7 bases and V 2 bases, and 4 bases lay outside the gene matches. The CDR3 is 13 residues long.